The clone carrying this T cell receptor beta chain appeared once. This CDR3 has 14 residues. The germline V gene encodes CDR1 SGHTS and CDR2 YDEGEE. V lost 4 bases to trimming and J lost 1 base; unmatched junction nucleotides: 2. This table comes from immunoSEQ multiplex PCR, and its TCRdb copy is limited to in-frame clones, with some not included. This sample has about 240,000 clones, with approximately 85% found just once. These data belong to a study of blood T cell repertoires in COVID-19. The clonotype was recovered from a man aged 80 or over with acute or convalescent COVID-19. Input material: peripheral blood. This chain uses TRBV5-8 with TRBJ2-5; 9 nucleotides line up with TRBD1. Written as DNA, the CDR3 is TGTGCCAGCAGCCTGGGACAGGGCCAAGAGACCCAGTACTTC. Protein: CASSLGQGQETQYF.